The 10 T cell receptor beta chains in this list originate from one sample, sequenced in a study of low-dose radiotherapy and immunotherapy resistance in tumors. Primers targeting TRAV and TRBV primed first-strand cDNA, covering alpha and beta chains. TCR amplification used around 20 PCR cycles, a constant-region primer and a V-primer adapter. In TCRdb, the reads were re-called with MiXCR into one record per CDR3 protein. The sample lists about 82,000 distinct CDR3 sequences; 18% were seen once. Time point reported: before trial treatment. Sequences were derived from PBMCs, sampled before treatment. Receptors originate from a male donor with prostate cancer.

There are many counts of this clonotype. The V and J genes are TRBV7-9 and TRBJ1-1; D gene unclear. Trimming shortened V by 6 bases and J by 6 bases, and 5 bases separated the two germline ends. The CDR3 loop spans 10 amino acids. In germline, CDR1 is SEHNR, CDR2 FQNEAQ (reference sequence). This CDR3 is CASSGAEAFF. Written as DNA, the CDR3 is TGTGCCAGCAGTGGGGCTGAAGCTTTCTTT.

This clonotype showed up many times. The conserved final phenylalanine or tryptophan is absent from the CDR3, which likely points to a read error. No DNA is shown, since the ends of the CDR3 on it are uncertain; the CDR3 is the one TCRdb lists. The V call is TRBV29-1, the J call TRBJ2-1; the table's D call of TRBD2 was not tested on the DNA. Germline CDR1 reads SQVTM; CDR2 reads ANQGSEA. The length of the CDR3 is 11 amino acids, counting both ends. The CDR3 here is CSDYSGNVPLY.

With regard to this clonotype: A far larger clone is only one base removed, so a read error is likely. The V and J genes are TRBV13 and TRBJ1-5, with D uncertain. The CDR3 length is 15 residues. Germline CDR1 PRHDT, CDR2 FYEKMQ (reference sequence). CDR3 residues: CSSSSAGRSDQPQHF. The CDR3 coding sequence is TGTTCCAGCAGCTCAGCTGGACGGTCGGATCAGCCCCAGCATTTT.

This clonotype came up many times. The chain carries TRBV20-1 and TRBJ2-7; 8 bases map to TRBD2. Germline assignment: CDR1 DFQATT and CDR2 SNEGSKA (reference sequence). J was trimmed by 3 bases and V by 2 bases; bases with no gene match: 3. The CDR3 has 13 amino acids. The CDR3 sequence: CSARWREDYEQYF. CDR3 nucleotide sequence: TGCAGTGCTAGATGGCGGGAGGACTACGAGCAGTACTTC.

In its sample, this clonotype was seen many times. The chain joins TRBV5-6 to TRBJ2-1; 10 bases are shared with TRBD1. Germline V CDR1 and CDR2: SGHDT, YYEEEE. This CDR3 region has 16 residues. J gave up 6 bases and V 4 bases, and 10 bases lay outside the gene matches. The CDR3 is CASSLKTGGAFNEQFF. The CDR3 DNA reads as TGTGCCAGCAGCCTTAAGACAGGGGGCGCGTTCAATGAGCAGTTCTTC.

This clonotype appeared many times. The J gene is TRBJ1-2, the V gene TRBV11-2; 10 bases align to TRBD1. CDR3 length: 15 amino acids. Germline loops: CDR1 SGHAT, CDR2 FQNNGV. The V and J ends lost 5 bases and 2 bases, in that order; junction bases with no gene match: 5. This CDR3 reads CASSRTDRGNYGYTF. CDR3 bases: TGTGCCAGCAGCCGAACGGACAGGGGGAACTATGGCTACACCTTC.

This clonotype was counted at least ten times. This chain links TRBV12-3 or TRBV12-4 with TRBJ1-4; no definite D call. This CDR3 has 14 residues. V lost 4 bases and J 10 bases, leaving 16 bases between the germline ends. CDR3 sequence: CASSSGGRSGKLFF. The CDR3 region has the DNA TGTGCCAGCAGTTCCGGTGGCAGGAGTGGAAAACTGTTTTTT.

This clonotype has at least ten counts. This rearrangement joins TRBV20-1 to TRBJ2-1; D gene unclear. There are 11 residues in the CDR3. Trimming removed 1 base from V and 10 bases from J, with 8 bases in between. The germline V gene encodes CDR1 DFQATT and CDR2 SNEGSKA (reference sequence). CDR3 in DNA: TGCAGTGCTAGAGTTCTCGCGGAGCAGTTCTTC. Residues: CSARVLAEQFF.

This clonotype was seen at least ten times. The CDR3: CASSPSGTSGYNEQFF. For the CDR3, the DNA is TGTGCCAGCAGCCCCTCGGGGACTAGCGGATACAATGAGCAGTTCTTC. The chain employs TRBV7-3 and TRBJ2-1; 11 bases map to TRBD2. Trimming took 5 bases from V and 4 from J; bases not matched to a gene: 7. Germline V gene lookup returns CDR1 SGHTA and CDR2 FQGTGA. This CDR3 contains 16 residues.

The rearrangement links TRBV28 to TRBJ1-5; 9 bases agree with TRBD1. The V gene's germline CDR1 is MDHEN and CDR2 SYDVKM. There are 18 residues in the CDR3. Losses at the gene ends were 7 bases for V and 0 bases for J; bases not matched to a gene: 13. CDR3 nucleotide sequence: TGTGCCAGCACCTTTACAGGGGGCGCTGGGTATAGCAATCAGCCCCAGCATTTT. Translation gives CASTFTGGAGYSNQPQHF.